The 19 T cell receptor beta chains below all came from one sample that was sequenced in a study of T cell repertoires in cytomegalovirus infection. No cognate antigen is known for these TCRs. TCRdb re-derived calls from the reads in MiXCR, one entry per CDR3 protein. The sample includes approximately 1,000,000 distinct CDR3 sequences, about a third of them seen just once. This specimen was cultured CD8+ T cells from PBMCs, taken from culture after CMV antigen stimulation. The receptors shown here come from a human donor in good health (CMV status not recorded). Some clones in this sample may be carry-over from other donors' samples.

Ten or more counts support this clonotype. The CDR3, as DNA: TGTGCCAGCAGCTCTCGACAGGGAGACACCGGGGAGCTGTTTTTT. Protein product: CASSSRQGDTGELFF. The V gene is TRBV7-6, the J gene TRBJ2-2; 7 nucleotides line up with TRBD1. The J segment lost 3 bases and the V segment lost 4 bases, leaving 5 bases of the junction unmatched. CDR3 length: 15 amino acids. Germline V gene lookup returns CDR1 SGHVS and CDR2 FNYEAQ. The variable domain in full, completed from reference TRBV7-6 and TRBJ2-2, reads GAGVSQSPRYKVTKRGQDVALRCDPISGHVSLYWYRQALGQGPEFLTYFNYEAQQDKSGLPNDRFSAERPEGSISTLTIQRTEQRDSAMYRCASSSRQGDTGELFFGEGSRLTVL.

The chain is built from TRBV29-1 and TRBJ2-2; no definite D call. Germline V gives CDR1 SQVTM, CDR2 ANQGSEA. Trimming pared 4 bases from V and 6 bases from J, leaving 15 bases between. CDR3 length: 14 residues. This CDR3 is CSVGLGGNPGELFF. In DNA, the CDR3 is TGCAGCGTTGGCTTAGGCGGTAACCCCGGGGAGCTGTTTTTT.

The V and J genes are TRBV7-9 and TRBJ2-7; no clear D. Trimming shortened V by 1 base and J by 2 bases, and 6 bases separated the two germline ends. The CDR3 runs to 13 residues. The V gene's germline CDR1 is SEHNR and CDR2 FQNEAQ (reference sequence). Written as DNA, the CDR3 is TGTGCCAGCAGCTTAGTATCAGCCTACGAGCAGTACTTC. Protein: CASSLVSAYEQYF.

The V call is TRBV27, the J call TRBJ2-2; 7 nucleotides match TRBD1. The CDR3 runs to 14 residues. Germline CDR1 is MNHEY and CDR2 is SMNVEV (reference sequence). The trim removed 9 bases at V and 1 base at J, leaving 5 bases unmatched. CDR3 bases: TGTGCCAGTTCCGGGACAGAGAACACCGGGGAGCTGTTTTTT. Its translation: CASSGTENTGELFF.

This clonotype has more than one count but fewer than ten. The chain couples TRBV12-5 to TRBJ2-1; TRBD2 matches 8 bases. V was pared by 4 bases and J by 4 bases, with 9 bases of the junction left unmatched. Germline loops: CDR1 LGHNT, CDR2 FRNRAP. The CDR3 is 16 residues long. This chain's CDR3 is CASGSKAGGTYNEQFF. DNA of the CDR3: TGTGCTAGTGGTTCCAAGGCGGGGGGCACATACAATGAGCAGTTCTTC.

In this sample, this clonotype turned up a few times. This sequence joins TRBV6-1 and TRBJ1-6; D is possibly TRBD1 (5 bases). The CDR3 loop spans 13 amino acids. Trimming stripped 8 bases from V and 7 bases from J, with 12 bases between. Germline assignment: CDR1 MNHNS and CDR2 SASEGT. The CDR3 is CASASGGNSPLHF. CDR3 DNA sequence: TGTGCCAGCGCAAGTGGGGGGAATTCACCCCTCCACTTT.

This clonotype has more than one count but fewer than ten. The rearrangement links TRBV12-3 or TRBV12-4 to TRBJ1-1; possibly TRBD1 for D (6 bases). The CDR3 covers 16 residues. Trimming took off 8 bases at V and 0 bases at J, with 19 bases between the two ends. CDR3 region: CASQGIVETVNTEAFF. CDR3 nucleotides: TGTGCCAGCCAGGGGATTGTCGAGACAGTGAACACTGAAGCTTTCTTT.

This clonotype occurred many times. The V and J genes are TRBV7-2 and TRBJ1-6; D unresolved. This CDR3 region has 16 residues. The ends were cut back, 1 base at V and 9 bases at J, with 16 bases in the middle. CDR1 and CDR2 from the germline V gene are SGHTA and FQGNSA. The CDR3 DNA reads TGTGCCAGCAGCTTAGGGCGGTACACGGGGTTTTCACCCCTCCACTTT. This encodes CASSLGRYTGFSPLHF.

This clonotype was detected only once. A junction end diverges from the germline sequence, so it may reflect a read error. The chain couples TRBV4-1 to TRBJ1-2; TRBD1 agrees at 9 bases. Germline CDR1 is MGHRA and CDR2 is YSYEKL. This CDR3 region has 13 residues. The CDR3 region has the DNA TGCGCCAGCAGCCAAGATGCGGGACAGGGAATATTCTTC. It is translated as CASSQDAGQGIFF.

The rearrangement joins TRBV10-3 to TRBJ1-2; D is possibly TRBD1 (5 bases). Germline values: CDR1 ENHRY, CDR2 SYGVKD. V dropped 8 bases and J dropped 3 bases, with 19 bases sitting between them. The CDR3 runs to 15 residues. The CDR3 region has the DNA TGTGCCATCGGCACAGGAAGTTGGTTGGACTATGGCTACACCTTC. Protein sequence: CAIGTGSWLDYGYTF.

This rearrangement joins TRBV2 to TRBJ2-3; D is uncertain. Trimming left V 0 bases short and J 0 bases short, with 10 bases between. The CDR3 length is 16 residues. The germline V gene encodes CDR1 SNHLY and CDR2 FYNNEI. The CDR3 region is CASSEATLGSTDTQYF. CDR3 sequence (DNA): TGTGCCAGCAGTGAAGCTACCCTCGGAAGCACAGATACGCAGTATTTT.

This chain connects TRBV11-2 to TRBJ1-4; 8 positions match TRBD1. Germline CDR1 reads SGHAT; CDR2 reads FQNNGV. CDR3 length equals 17 residues. The V and J ends lost 2 bases and 7 bases, in that order; junction bases with no gene match: 12. This CDR3 reads CASSLRPWTGFGEKLFF. In DNA, the CDR3 is TGTGCCAGCAGCTTACGACCCTGGACAGGGTTTGGTGAAAAACTGTTTTTT. Based on the CDR3 plus reference TRBV11-2 and TRBJ1-4, the full variable domain is EAGVAQSPRYKIIEKRQSVAFWCNPISGHATLYWYQQILGQGPKLLIQFQNNGVVDDSQLPKDRFSAERLKGVDSTLKIQPAKLEDSAVYLCASSLRPWTGFGEKLFFGSGTQLSVL.

This chain links TRBV7-3 with TRBJ2-5, with TRBD1 as a possible D gene (8 bases). The V and J ends lost 4 bases and 2 bases respectively, with 14 bases between them. The germline V gene encodes CDR1 SGHTA and CDR2 FQGTGA. This CDR3 has 15 amino acids. The CDR3, as DNA: TGTGCCAGCAGCTGGAACAGGGGGGGACAAGAGACCCAGTACTTC. Amino acids: CASSWNRGGQETQYF. The full variable domain, completed using reference TRBV7-3 and TRBJ2-5, is GAGVSQTPSNKVTEKGKYVELRCDPISGHTALYWYRQSLGQGPEFLIYFQGTGAADDSGLPNDRFFAVRPEGSVSTLKIQRTERGDSAVYLCASSWNRGGQETQYFGPGTRLLVL.

This clonotype was seen ten or more times. The genes are TRBV7-2 and TRBJ1-2; D may be TRBD1 (6 bases). Germline assignment: CDR1 SGHTA and CDR2 FQGNSA. Trimming pared 2 bases from V and 2 bases from J, leaving 9 bases between. The CDR3 loop spans 14 amino acids. The CDR3 here is CASSLTGPNYGYTF. As DNA, the CDR3 is TGTGCCAGCAGCTTAACAGGGCCGAACTATGGCTACACCTTC.

The chain carries TRBV28 and TRBJ2-1, with a weak D call TRBD1 (6 bases). Germline-derived CDR1 and CDR2 are MDHEN and SYDVKM. The CDR3 is 16 residues long. Trimming cost V 7 bases and J 7 bases, with 23 bases left between them. The CDR3 reads CASISLGSGVVNEQFF. In DNA, the CDR3 is TGTGCCAGCATCTCCCTAGGTTCAGGGGTGGTGAATGAGCAGTTCTTC. Complete variable domain (other parts from reference TRBV28 and TRBJ2-1): DVKVTQSSRYLVKRTGEKVFLECVQDMDHENMFWYRQDPGLGLRLIYFSYDVKMKEKGDIPEGYSVSREKKERFSLILESASTNQTSMYLCASISLGSGVVNEQFFGPGTRLTVL.

As regards this clonotype: At one boundary the junction diverges from the germline segment, which might be a read error. J is TRBJ1-5 and V is TRBV4-1, with D perhaps matching TRBD1 (5 bases). The CDR3 length is 16 residues. Germline V gives CDR1 MGHRA, CDR2 YSYEKL. The CDR3, as DNA: TGTGCCAGCAGCCAAGAAATGGGTAGCGAGGGGCAGCCCCAGCATTTT. Its protein product is CASSQEMGSEGQPQHF.

The sample holds a few counts of this clonotype. The DNA for the CDR3 is TGTGCCAGCAGCTCGAGACAGGGGGCAAATATCGGTGGCTACACCTTC. Translated: CASSSRQGANIGGYTF. V usage is TRBV7-8 and J usage is TRBJ1-2, with 10 nucleotides matching TRBD1. Germline-derived CDR1 and CDR2 are SGHVS and FQNEAQ. This CDR3 has 16 residues. Trimming took 4 bases from V and 7 from J; bases not matched to a gene: 12.

The rearrangement links TRBV2 to TRBJ1-2; D is undetermined. The CDR3 is 10 amino acids. Germline assignment: CDR1 SNHLY and CDR2 FYNNEI. The ends were cut back, 6 bases at V and 8 bases at J, with 7 bases in the middle. CDR3 sequence (DNA): TGTGCCAGCAGATCGAGAGGCTACACCTTC. Protein: CASRSRGYTF.

This chain uses TRBV23-1 with TRBJ2-2; either TRBD1 or TRBD2 may supply D (5 bases each). TRBV23-1 is an ORF; its function is uncertain. V dropped 4 bases and J dropped 7 bases, with 13 bases sitting between them. This CDR3 has 14 residues. CDR3 region: CASSLGADRGELFF. The CDR3 coding sequence is TGCGCCAGCAGTCTCGGGGCCGACCGCGGGGAGCTGTTTTTT.